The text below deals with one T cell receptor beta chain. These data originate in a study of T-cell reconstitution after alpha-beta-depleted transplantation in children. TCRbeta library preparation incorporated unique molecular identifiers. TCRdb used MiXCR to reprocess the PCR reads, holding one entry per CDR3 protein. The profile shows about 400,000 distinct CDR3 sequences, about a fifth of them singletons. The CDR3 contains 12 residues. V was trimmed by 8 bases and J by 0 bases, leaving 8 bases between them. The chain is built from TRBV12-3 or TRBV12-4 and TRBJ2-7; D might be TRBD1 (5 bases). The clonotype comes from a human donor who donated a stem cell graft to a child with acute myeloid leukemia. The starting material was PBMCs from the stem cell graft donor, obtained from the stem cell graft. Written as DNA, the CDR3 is TGTGCCAGCGGGGCAAACTCCTACGAGCAGTACTTC. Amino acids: CASGANSYEQYF.